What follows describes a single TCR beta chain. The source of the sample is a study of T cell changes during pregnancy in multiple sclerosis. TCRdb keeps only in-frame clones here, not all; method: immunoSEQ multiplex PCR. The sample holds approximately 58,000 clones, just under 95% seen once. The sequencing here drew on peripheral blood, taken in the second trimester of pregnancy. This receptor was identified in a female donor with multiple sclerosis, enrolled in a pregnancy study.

The CDR3 bases are TGTGCCAGCACCAGAGACAGGGGGCACACCGGGGAGCTGTTTTTT. Amino acids: CASTRDRGHTGELFF. This chain links TRBV2 with TRBJ2-2, with 10 bases lining up with TRBD1. Germline lookup yields CDR1 SNHLY and CDR2 FYNNEI. Trimming took 7 bases from V and 3 from J; bases not matched to a gene: 5. The CDR3 sequence is 15 residues long.